This T cell receptor (beta chain) comes out of a study of blood T cell repertoires in COVID-19. Judged by abundance, this clone is medium-sized. The protocol was immunoSEQ multiplex PCR, while the TCRdb copy is restricted to in-frame clones and leaves out a portion. The sample carries 130,000 or so clones, around three quarters recorded once. The germline V gene has CDR1 MRHNA and CDR2 SNTAGT. The length of the CDR3 is 15 residues. V dropped 7 bases and J dropped 1; count of bases not matched to a gene: 6. J is TRBJ2-2 and V is TRBV6-4; TRBD1 matches at 7 bases. The sequencing sample was made of peripheral blood. The source is a man in his forties or fifties with acute or convalescent COVID-19. The CDR3 is CASTRDSGNTGELFF. CDR3 DNA: TGTGCCAGCACCAGGGACAGCGGGAACACCGGGGAGCTGTTTTTT.